Shown below are 24 T cell receptor beta chains from a single sample sequenced in a study of blood T cell repertoires in COVID-19. Sequencing used immunoSEQ multiplex PCR; TCRdb keeps in-frame clones, though not all of them. This sample carries about 150,000 clones, 70% to 90% of them seen once, and the ten largest clones take more than 2%. The sample taken for sequencing was peripheral blood. The origin of the receptors is a woman aged 70 to 79 with acute or convalescent COVID-19.

The chain is built from TRBV6-5 and TRBJ1-6, with D perhaps matching TRBD1 (6 bases). Per the germline V gene, CDR1 is MNHEY and CDR2 is SVGAGI. The CDR3 has 16 residues. The germline V and J ends were trimmed by 3 bases and 8 bases, with 17 bases remaining between them. CDR3 bases: TGTGCCAGCAGTTATTATTCAGGGGCTTCGGATTCACCCCTCCACTTT. Translating gives CASSYYSGASDSPLHF.

This chain joins TRBV29-1 and TRBJ2-2, with a weak D call TRBD2 (5 bases). V was shortened by 7 bases and J by 6 bases, with 12 bases between the two germline ends. This CDR3 comprises 12 residues. Germline loops: CDR1 SQVTM, CDR2 ANQGSEA. Written as DNA, the CDR3 is TGCAGCGCGCTCGGGATGCCCGGGGAGCTGTTTTTT. This encodes CSALGMPGELFF.

This chain joins TRBV19 and TRBJ2-1; 10 bases map to TRBD2. CDR3 length equals 16 residues. CDR1 is LNHDA and CDR2 is SQIVND in the germline V gene (reference sequence). Unmatched junction bases numbered 12, after V lost 5 bases and J lost 8 bases. CDR3 protein: CASSPTGSGGAHEQFF. The CDR3 nucleotides read TGTGCCAGTAGTCCGACGGGGAGCGGGGGGGCCCATGAGCAGTTCTTC.

The V call is TRBV6-1, the J call TRBJ2-5; TRBD2 matches 7 bases. Germline assignment: CDR1 MNHNS and CDR2 SASEGT. The length of the CDR3 is 15 residues. Trimming at V came to 3 bases and at J to 2 bases, leaving 6 bases not matched to a gene. In nucleotides, the CDR3 is TGTGCCAGCAGTGACGATTGGGGGGGACAAGAGACCCAGTACTTC. Its translation is CASSDDWGGQETQYF.

The J gene is TRBJ1-2, the V gene TRBV7-2; 10 bases line up with TRBD1. Germline CDR1 is SGHTA and CDR2 is FQGNSA. This CDR3 region has 14 residues. Trimming removed 0 bases from V and 11 bases from J; junction bases left unmatched: 6. CDR3 in DNA: TGTGCCAGCAGCTTAGCGGGACAGGGGAGGGTGTACACCTTC. This encodes CASSLAGQGRVYTF.

The chain employs TRBV5-1 and TRBJ1-6; 11 nucleotides match TRBD1. Germline CDR1 and CDR2: SGHRS and YFSETQ. The V and J ends lost 4 bases and 9 bases, in that order; junction bases with no gene match: 12. This CDR3 has 17 amino acids. The DNA of the CDR3 is TGCGCCAGCAGCCTGGGGACAGGGGGGGAGACGGGTTCACCCCTCCACTTT. As protein: CASSLGTGGETGSPLHF.

This chain connects TRBV6-5 to TRBJ2-1, with 11 bases lining up with TRBD1. V trimming: 2 bases; J trimming: 9 bases; junction bases outside the gene matches: 6. The CDR3 is 15 residues long. Germline CDR1 reads MNHEY; CDR2 reads SVGAGI. The CDR3, as DNA: TGTGCCAGCAGTTACGGGACAGGGGGGCTGGGTGAGCAGTTCTTC. Protein product: CASSYGTGGLGEQFF.

The chain carries TRBV19 and TRBJ1-2, with D tentatively TRBD1 (5 bases). V was cut by 5 bases and J by 5 bases, with 18 bases left in between. The germline V gene encodes CDR1 LNHDA and CDR2 SQIVND (reference sequence). The CDR3 extends over 15 amino acids. The CDR3, as DNA: TGTGCCAGTAGTCGCCCAGGGTCAACTCGTTATGGCTACACCTTC. It is translated as CASSRPGSTRYGYTF. The complete variable domain, with remaining parts taken from reference TRBV19 and TRBJ1-2, reads DGGITQSPKYLFRKEGQNVTLSCEQNLNHDAMYWYRQDPGQGLRLIYYSQIVNDFQKGDIAEGYSVSREKKESFPLTVTSAQKNPTAFYLCASSRPGSTRYGYTFGSGTRLTVV.

The chain combines TRBV6-5 with TRBJ2-5, with D perhaps TRBD2 (6 bases). This CDR3 is built from 15 residues. Trimming took off 2 bases at V and 3 bases at J, with 13 bases between the two ends. Germline values: CDR1 MNHEY, CDR2 SVGAGI. The DNA for the CDR3 is TGTGCCAGCAGTTACCGTTGGACTATAAAAGAGACCCAGTACTTC. Its protein is CASSYRWTIKETQYF.

V usage is TRBV5-8 and J usage is TRBJ1-2; D might be TRBD1 (5 bases). CDR3 length: 15 amino acids. Germline V CDR1 and CDR2: SGHTS, YDEGEE. The V and J ends lost 6 bases and 4 bases respectively, with 19 bases between them. In DNA, the CDR3 is TGTGCCAGCACCGTCCCCGGCGGGGGGAGCTATGGCTACACCTTC. As protein: CASTVPGGGSYGYTF.

The chain employs TRBV24-1 and TRBJ2-3; weak D call: TRBD2 (5 bases). The CDR3 runs to 14 residues. From germline, CDR1 is KGHDR and CDR2 SFDVKD. V lost 9 bases and J 1 base, leaving 13 bases between the germline ends. DNA for the CDR3: TGTGCCACCGGGAGACAAACAGGCACAGATACGCAGTATTTT. The encoded protein is CATGRQTGTDTQYF.

The chain couples TRBV3-1 (or the pseudogene TRBV3-2) to TRBJ2-7, with D perhaps TRBD2 (6 bases). Trimming pared 3 bases from V and 3 bases from J, leaving 15 bases between. The CDR3 length is 15 residues. Germline CDR1 reads LGHDT; CDR2 reads YNNKEL (reference sequence). The CDR3 region is CASSQPGGGSYEQYF. CDR3 DNA sequence: TGTGCCAGCAGCCAGCCTGGGGGAGGAAGCTACGAGCAGTACTTC.

The chain couples TRBV6-2 or TRBV6-3 to TRBJ2-1, with D perhaps TRBD2 (5 bases). Per germline, CDR1 MNHEY and CDR2 SVGEGT. The germline V and J ends were trimmed by 5 bases and 10 bases, with 9 bases remaining between them. The CDR3 consists of 11 residues. CDR3 coding DNA: TGTGCCAGCAGTCGAGGGTACGAGCAGTTCTTC. Its protein is CASSRGYEQFF.

The rearrangement joins TRBV5-1 to TRBJ2-5; 7 bases agree with TRBD1. This CDR3 has 14 residues. V dropped 1 base and J dropped 4; count of bases not matched to a gene: 4. Germline-derived CDR1 and CDR2 are SGHRS and YFSETQ. The CDR3 bases are TGCGCCAGCAGCTTGACTGGGGACAGAGAGACCCAGTACTTC. It translates to CASSLTGDRETQYF.

This clone was picked up one time. This chain connects TRBV6-6 to TRBJ1-1; D might be TRBD1 (5 bases). The CDR3 totals 13 residues. Trimming cost V 11 bases and J 0 bases, with 13 bases left between them. Germline lookup yields CDR1 MNHNY and CDR2 SVGAGI (reference sequence). This CDR3 reads CAGRQNMNTEAFF. The CDR3 DNA sequence: TGTGCCGGTAGACAGAATATGAACACTGAAGCTTTCTTT.

This clone was counted a few times. This chain links TRBV19 with TRBJ1-1; 11 positions match TRBD1. V lost 5 bases to trimming and J lost 0 bases; unmatched junction nucleotides: 2. CDR3 length: 15 residues. Germline CDR1 is LNHDA and CDR2 is SQIVND (reference sequence). CDR3 coding DNA: TGTGCCAGTAGTGGGGGACAGGGGGTGAACACTGAAGCTTTCTTT. Its protein is CASSGGQGVNTEAFF.

This clone was detected many times. The chain has TRBV7-2 and TRBJ2-1; tentatively, D is TRBD2 (7 bases). Germline CDR1 is SGHTA and CDR2 is FQGNSA. The CDR3 length is 15 residues. V shed 5 bases and J shed 6 bases, with 17 bases lying between them. The CDR3 DNA is TGTGCCAGCAGCCAAGGCGGGGGCCTTTTCAATGAGCAGTTCTTC. Translation: CASSQGGGLFNEQFF.

The chain employs TRBV29-1 and TRBJ1-1, with D hard to call. V dropped 4 bases and J dropped 4 bases, with 7 bases sitting between them. Per germline, CDR1 SQVTM and CDR2 ANQGSEA. This CDR3 has 11 residues. The CDR3 here is CSVASGTEAFF. The CDR3 DNA is TGCAGCGTTGCCTCAGGCACTGAAGCTTTCTTT.

The chain uses TRBV6-5 and TRBJ2-3; the match to TRBD1 covers 12 bases. J gave up 5 bases and V 4 bases, and 4 bases lay outside the gene matches. The CDR3 is made up of 15 amino acids. The germline V gene has CDR1 MNHEY and CDR2 SVGAGI. CDR3 loop: CASSFGTGGVDTQYF. In nucleotides, the CDR3 is TGTGCCAGCAGTTTCGGGACAGGGGGCGTAGATACGCAGTATTTT.

Here the CDR3 reads CASSLEGRAGNTIYF. Here the CDR3 DNA reads TGTGCCAGCAGCTTAGAGGGCAGGGCTGGAAACACCATATATTTT. The V call is TRBV7-9, the J call TRBJ1-3; weak D call: TRBD1 (5 bases). The germline gives CDR1 SEHNR, CDR2 FQNEAQ (reference sequence). Trimming left V 1 base short and J 2 bases short, with 9 bases between. The CDR3 spans 15 residues.

This rearrangement joins TRBV5-1 to TRBJ1-1; TRBD1 matches 10 bases. The germline gives CDR1 SGHRS, CDR2 YFSETQ. CDR3 size: 15 residues. V lost 4 bases to trimming and J lost 5 bases; unmatched junction nucleotides: 8. CDR3 DNA sequence: TGCGCCAGCAGCCCCCGGACAGGGGGTCCGACTGAAGCTTTCTTT. Its protein product is CASSPRTGGPTEAFF. Variable domain in full (rest from reference TRBV5-1 and TRBJ1-1): KAGVTQTPRYLIKTRGQQVTLSCSPISGHRSVSWYQQTPGQGLQFLFEYFSETQRNKGNFPGRFSGRQFSNSRSEMNVSTLELGDSALYLCASSPRTGGPTEAFFGQGTRLTVV.

This chain uses TRBV3-1 (or the pseudogene TRBV3-2) with TRBJ2-2; TRBD2 matches at 7 bases. The CDR3 length is 14 residues. V was clipped by 3 bases and J by 4 bases; unmatched bases: 2. Germline V gene lookup returns CDR1 LGHDT and CDR2 YNNKEL (reference sequence). Written as DNA, the CDR3 is TGTGCCAGCAGCCAGGGGGGGTCCACCGGGGAGCTGTTTTTT. This sequence encodes CASSQGGSTGELFF.

On this clone itself: A junction boundary mismatches the germline segment, possibly from a read error. The chain uses TRBV5-1 and TRBJ1-1; 8 bases agree with TRBD1. The CDR3 has 15 residues. Germline lookup yields CDR1 SGHRS and CDR2 YFSETQ. The CDR3 DNA is TGCGCCAGCAGCCTACGACAGGGGAGGAACACTGAAGTTTTCTTT. It yields the protein CASSLRQGRNTEVFF.

J is TRBJ2-2 and V is TRBV5-5; TRBD2 agrees at 8 bases. This CDR3 contains 18 residues. Losses at the gene ends were 0 bases for V and 2 bases for J; bases not matched to a gene: 9. Germline CDR1 is SGHKS and CDR2 is YYEKEE (reference sequence). CDR3 nucleotide sequence: TGTGCCAGCAGCTTGGCGGCGGGGGGTCGGAAAAACACCGGGGAGCTGTTTTTT. Its translation is CASSLAAGGRKNTGELFF.